The 9 T cell receptor beta chains reported below all come from one sample, sequenced in a study of cytomegalovirus exposure and HLA in healthy donors. Primers included in the PCR were 60 Vbeta and 13 Jbeta primers. The repertoire was sequenced with immunoSEQ multiplex PCR; TCRdb's copy has only in-frame clones and lacks some. This sample has 150,000 to 200,000 clones, with around 78% found just once. The sample taken for sequencing was PBMCs. Source of these receptors: a man aged 35 to 55 in good health and CMV-seronegative.

This clone was found once. The chain recombines TRBV7-8 with TRBJ2-7, with 8 positions matching TRBD2. This CDR3 is built from 17 residues. Trimming took 7 bases from V and 0 from J; bases not matched to a gene: 14. CDR1 is SGHVS, CDR2 FQNEAQ, per germline. Here the CDR3 reads CASTPSPQRGFSYEQYF. As DNA, the CDR3 is TGTGCCAGCACCCCTAGTCCACAGCGGGGGTTCTCCTACGAGCAGTACTTC.

Note on this clone: The junction shows a germline mismatch at one end, possibly a read error. J is TRBJ2-7 and V is TRBV7-9; 10 nucleotides line up with TRBD2. The germline V gene has CDR1 SEHNR and CDR2 FQNEAQ (reference sequence). This CDR3 comprises 15 residues. The chain's CDR3 is CAGSLTSGNPYEQYF. The CDR3 nucleotides are TGTGCCGGCAGCTTAACTAGCGGGAACCCCTACGAGCAGTACTTC.

This chain connects TRBV4-1 to TRBJ1-1; 7 bases map to TRBD1. Germline CDR1 reads MGHRA; CDR2 reads YSYEKL. The CDR3 contains 16 residues. V trimming: 2 bases; J trimming: 2 bases; junction bases outside the gene matches: 8. The CDR3: CASSQRTGPGNTEAFF. The CDR3 DNA sequence: TGCGCCAGCAGCCAAAGGACAGGCCCGGGAAACACTGAAGCTTTCTTT.

This clone showed up just a few times. The chain uses TRBV27 and TRBJ1-4; D perhaps matches TRBD1 (6 bases). The ends were cut back, 5 bases at V and 9 bases at J, with 16 bases in the middle. CDR1 is MNHEY, CDR2 SMNVEV, per germline (reference sequence). The CDR3 loop spans 14 amino acids. The CDR3 DNA is TGTGCCAGCAGTCCCGACAAGGGGGGGAAAAAACTGTTTTTT. Its translation: CASSPDKGGKKLFF.

The gene calls are TRBV5-1 and TRBJ2-7; 11 bases are shared with TRBD2. The V and J ends lost 0 bases and 2 bases, in that order; junction bases with no gene match: 4. Germline CDR1 reads SGHRS; CDR2 reads YFSETQ. The CDR3 has 16 amino acids. Here the CDR3 reads CASSLGLAGGPYEQYV. CDR3 nucleotides: TGCGCCAGCAGCTTGGGGCTAGCGGGAGGACCCTACGAGCAGTACGTC.

This chain uses TRBV5-1 with TRBJ2-7, with TRBD1 identical over 9 bases. Germline V gene lookup returns CDR1 SGHRS and CDR2 YFSETQ. The CDR3 length is 18 residues. Trimming cost V 0 bases and J 5 bases; bases outside gene matches: 15. CDR3 in amino acids: CASSLECIRDRGSNEQYV. The CDR3 region has the DNA TGCGCCAGCAGCTTGGAGTGTATCCGAGACAGGGGGAGCAACGAGCAGTACGTC.

V is TRBV5-1 and J is TRBJ2-5; 7 bases line up with TRBD2. CDR3 length: 18 amino acids. The V segment lost 3 bases and the J segment 1 base; nucleotides outside the gene matches: 15. Germline V CDR1 and CDR2: SGHRS, YFSETQ. CDR3 amino acids: CASSWGSWGRESQETQYF. In nucleotides, the CDR3 is TGCGCCAGCAGCTGGGGGTCATGGGGGAGGGAATCCCAAGAGACCCAGTACTTC. Combining the CDR3 with reference TRBV5-1 and TRBJ2-5 gives the whole variable domain KAGVTQTPRYLIKTRGQQVTLSCSPISGHRSVSWYQQTPGQGLQFLFEYFSETQRNKGNFPGRFSGRQFSNSRSEMNVSTLELGDSALYLCASSWGSWGRESQETQYFGPGTRLLVL.

The V gene is TRBV19, the J gene TRBJ1-5; 9 bases agree with TRBD1. J gave up 6 bases and V 0 bases, and 3 bases lay outside the gene matches. This CDR3 region has 15 residues. Per the germline V gene, CDR1 is LNHDA and CDR2 is SQIVND (reference sequence). CDR3 DNA: TGTGCCAGTAGTATAGAACAGGGGGCAGGTCAGCCCCAGCATTTT. This translates into CASSIEQGAGQPQHF.

The chain uses TRBV2 and TRBJ1-2; 9 bases map to TRBD1. Germline V gene lookup returns CDR1 SNHLY and CDR2 FYNNEI. CDR3 length equals 14 residues. J lost 4 bases, V lost 7 bases, and 7 bases had no gene match. CDR3 bases: TGTGCCAGCACCGAACAGGGGGCCGGCTATGGCTACACCTTC. This codes for CASTEQGAGYGYTF.